Sequencing of this T cell receptor (beta chain) was carried out in a study of regulatory T cells in long-lasting Graves disease (dated by TCRdb to the early 2020s). For context, the study as a whole: Patients with newly diagnosed Graves' disease had been on antithyroid drugs for under 3 months. The study was registered as a clinical trial and conducted in China. This study used TCR sequencing and RNA sequencing of peripheral blood to compare persistent Graves' disease patients against newly diagnosed Graves' disease patients. A total of around 33 samples were covered by TCR sequencing, comprising around 13 persistent and 20 newly diagnosed Graves' disease patients.

The library was obtained by multiplex PCR. TCRdb shows the sequencer as Illumina HiSeq 4000. TCR beta libraries were built with iRepertoire HTBI primers and Arm-PCR amplification of CDR3 regions. Before sequencing, the PCR products underwent gel purification. In the source study's methods: Across samples, approximately 68 TRBV and 14 TRBJ segments were identified and used for gene usage analysis of CDR3 amino acid clonotypes. Filtered high-quality paired reads were merged into contigs using COPE and FqMerger. Contigs were aligned with BLAST to IMGT TRBV, TRBD and TRBJ reference genes, and CDR3 was defined per IMGT. Any clonotype with a frequency above 0.1% was classified as a highly expanded clone. Shannon entropy was used to measure repertoire diversity, and the Gini coefficient was used to measure V-J evenness. A clonotype found in more than one individual was treated as public. TCRdb reanalyzed the raw reads on its own, using fastp at Q25 for trimming and MiXCR for clone calling, and kept in-frame beta chains. All rows with the same CDR3 protein become a single entry with the most common DNA and genes. What appears here as the V and J calls and clone size reflects TCRdb's work, not the paper's. The sample has 440,000 or so distinct CDR3 sequences on record, less than 20% of them singletons. About 10% of the sample is held by the ten biggest clonotypes.

Findings and caveats that apply to the study as a whole: Sequencing and analysis were limited to the TCR beta chain. Preferential use of TRBV28, TRBJ1-2 and TRBJ2-5 was observed in persistent disease, whereas TRBV20-1 and TRBJ2-1 were favored in newly diagnosed disease. More public clonotypes were shared among persistent patients (2,741) than among newly diagnosed patients (roughly 1,000). The authors acknowledged the small sample size as a limitation that may reduce accuracy. Compared with newly diagnosed patients, persistent Graves' disease patients had lower TCR Shannon entropy and fewer highly expanded clones, which suggests clonal expansion. The study examined only peripheral blood because the primary lesion, thyroid tissue, could not be accessed.

CDR1 SGHAT and CDR2 FQNNGV are derived from the germline V gene. V trim: 5 bases; J trim: 5 bases; unmatched bases: 5. Its CDR3 holds 15 amino acids, cysteine through phenylalanine. Of all the DNA, just the CDR3 is kept, 45 bases in frame from base 1. Per the publication, the time point label means: newly diagnosed GD, antithyroid drugs for less than 3 months. For both TCR sequencing and RNA sequencing, RNA was extracted from PBMCs using TRIzol. Graves' disease was diagnosed according to American Thyroid Association guidelines. Recruitment of patients was carried out at an endocrinology department in Xi'an, China. From each patient, approximately 10 milliliters of peripheral blood was collected into an EDTA anticoagulant tube. Ficoll Paque Plus density gradient separation was used to isolate PBMCs, and no further T cell sorting was performed. An Agilent 2100 Bioanalyzer and agarose gel were used to check RNA quality, and a NanoDrop 2000 was used to measure RNA concentration.

This clonotype was seen a handful of times. Its recognized antigen is unknown. No much larger clone is present one base from it, and per-base qualities are unavailable. These data were likewise used in another study, on T cells in Graves' hyperthyroidism and ophthalmopathy. The second study, in turn, reports: A patient counted as having stable Graves' hyperthyroidism if no progression to ophthalmopathy occurred over 18 months of follow-up. Hyperthyroidism patients were newly diagnosed, with disease duration under 2 months, and aged 18 to 65 years. The study excluded patients with uncontrolled infections, other autoimmune diseases, pregnancy or lactation. Diagnoses were established on the basis of clinical symptoms, serum thyroxine and TRAb, thyroid ultrasound, and orbital computed tomography. For the first round of RT-PCR on the TCR CDR3, the HTBI primer set was used together with the Qiagen OneStep RT-PCR kit. Most expanded thyroid clonotypes (frequency above 0.001) were also detected in blood, suggesting blood repertoires may reflect thyroid immune responses. A model built on a 13 V-J signature distinguished ophthalmopathy from stable hyperthyroidism, reaching 85% to 90% sensitivity and under 84% specificity in cross-validation and 80%/75% in testing. During validation, the model predicted progression to ophthalmopathy a median of about 5.9 months ahead of onset, with almost 71% sensitivity and about 75% specificity. TCR V-J signatures able to tell the groups apart were searched for in a discovery cohort of around 95 patients, of whom over 40 had Graves' ophthalmopathy and more than 55 had stable Graves' hyperthyroidism. An independent validation cohort of around 20 hyperthyroidism patients and approximately 15 patients who later progressed to ophthalmopathy tested prospective prediction of ophthalmopathy. The 100 or so discovery patients were divided at random into training and test sets in a 7:3 ratio. In several Graves' hyperthyroidism patients, the study also compared T-cell repertoires from thyroid tissue with T-cell repertoires from blood. Following sampling, methimazole starting at 30 mg daily was given to hyperthyroidism patients, and high-dose intravenous methylprednisolone was given to ophthalmopathy patients. Libraries were constructed in a second round of multiplex PCR, after which size selection and purification were performed. Paired-end sequencing of the libraries was performed with 100 bp reads on an Illumina HiSeq2000. SOAPnuke was used to process the raw data, throwing out any read that contained adapters or uncalled bases, had a mean Phred below 15, or lacked an exact constant-primer or identifier match. COPE v1.2.5 was used to merge the high-quality paired reads, and each unique nucleotide sequence was defined as a clonotype. Clonotypes were aligned to IMGT TRBV, TRBD and TRBJ reference segments using MiTCR v1.1. The analysis included only V-J combinations with a frequency above 0.0001, which together covered 99% to 99.2% of the repertoires. A TCS score was defined as the ratio between F50 (clonal expansion) and ExV (chaos), using BLOSUM62-based TCRdist between CDR3 peptides within each V-J. Welch's t-statistics and random forest reduced around 550 V-J features to under 15, which were used in a naive Bayes classifier (R e1071). Sample size was not statistically predetermined, and investigators were not blinded to group allocation. TCR Vbeta CDR3 sequencing of approximately 140 peripheral blood samples (under 45 ophthalmopathy, roughly 72 hyperthyroidism and around 17 progressor patients) is reported in the paper.

The chain couples TRBV11-2 to TRBJ2-2, with 10 middle bases fitting TRBD2. Source: peripheral blood mononuclear cells (PBMCs), taken at new diagnosis, from a patient treated with antithyroid drugs. The receptor's source is a woman between 25 and 40 years old with Graves disease. Donor details come from another sample of the same person, matched by shared clones. The DNA is TGTGCCAGCAGCAGAAATAGCGGGAGGACCGGGGAGCTGTTTTTT. Its protein product is CASSRNSGRTGELFF.